Below are 5 T cell receptor beta chains sequenced from a single sample in a study of blood T cell repertoires in COVID-19. TCRdb's copy holds only in-frame clones and misses some; the assay was immunoSEQ multiplex PCR. There are around 160,000 clones in the sample; roughly 90% occur only once, and approximately 1.2% lies in the top ten. What was sequenced was PBMCs or T cells enriched from blood (not recorded which). Receptors were obtained from a woman aged 25 to 39 with acute COVID-19.

This chain connects TRBV24-1 to TRBJ2-1; 10 bases line up with TRBD2. This CDR3 comprises 14 residues. Germline V gene lookup returns CDR1 KGHDR and CDR2 SFDVKD. V trimming: 6 bases; J trimming: 2 bases; junction bases outside the gene matches: 0. The CDR3: CATSTSGTYNEQFF. CDR3 nucleotide sequence: TGTGCCACCAGTACTAGCGGGACCTACAATGAGCAGTTCTTC.

V and J are TRBV3-1 (or the pseudogene TRBV3-2) and TRBJ2-3, with TRBD2 matching 9 bases. Germline trimming cut 3 bases from V and 5 bases from J; bases unmatched to any gene: 0. This CDR3 is 13 amino acids long. CDR1 and CDR2 (germline): LGHDT, YNNKEL (reference sequence). The CDR3 region has the DNA TGTGCCAGCAGCCAGACTAGCGGAGATACGCAGTATTTT. Amino acid sequence: CASSQTSGDTQYF.

The gene calls are TRBV6-4 and TRBJ2-1; weak D call: TRBD2 (6 bases). The CDR3 spans 14 residues. Between the trimmed V and J ends, which lost 0 bases and 9 bases, there was a span of 12 bases. In germline, CDR1 is MRHNA, CDR2 SNTAGT. The CDR3 region is CASSDSVPGSEQFF. DNA for the CDR3: TGTGCCAGCAGTGACTCTGTCCCCGGGAGTGAGCAGTTCTTC.

J is TRBJ1-4 and V is TRBV28; D may be TRBD1 (5 bases). Per the germline V gene, CDR1 is MDHEN and CDR2 is SYDVKM. V was cut by 6 bases and J by 0 bases, with 14 bases left in between. CDR3 length: 16 amino acids. CDR3 nucleotide sequence: TGTGCCAGCAGCAACCTGGACACCGCAACTAATGAAAAACTGTTTTTT. Translation gives CASSNLDTATNEKLFF. Based on the CDR3 plus reference TRBV28 and TRBJ1-4, the full variable domain is DVKVTQSSRYLVKRTGEKVFLECVQDMDHENMFWYRQDPGLGLRLIYFSYDVKMKEKGDIPEGYSVSREKKERFSLILESASTNQTSMYLCASSNLDTATNEKLFFGSGTQLSVL.

V and J are TRBV5-1 and TRBJ2-2; D gene unclear. The V end was cut by 0 bases, the J end by 5 bases, with 8 bases between. The CDR3 covers 14 residues. The germline V gene has CDR1 SGHRS and CDR2 YFSETQ. The CDR3 DNA follows: TGCGCCAGCAGCTTGGTTCCCGGGACCGGGGAGCTGTTTTTT. Translating gives CASSLVPGTGELFF.